This T cell receptor (beta chain) originates from a study of blood T cell repertoires in COVID-19. The overall study: COVID-19 samples, acute and convalescent, were from the United States, Italy and Spain. T cells, B-cell-depleted T cells, or PBMCs supplied cDNA or gDNA.

The CDR3 spans 15 residues. The V gene lost 0 bases and the J gene lost 4 bases, with 11 bases spanning the gap. Germline V gives CDR1 SGHRS, CDR2 YFSETQ. Adults between roughly 18 and 95 years of age took part from 24 US areas. Recovery among Cohort 3 donors was established by two negative PCRs, clearance, or symptom resolution. Produced via immunoSEQ multiplex PCR; TCRdb's table is partial and in-frame only. The sample includes roughly 170,000 clones, 83% seen only once; the top ten take roughly 4.5%. The sequenced sample was PBMCs or T cells enriched from blood (not recorded which). The sequence was obtained from a woman aged 50 to 65 who had recovered from COVID-19. The J gene is TRBJ2-1, the V gene TRBV5-1, with TRBD2 as a possible D gene (6 bases). In DNA, the CDR3 is TGCGCCAGCAGCTTGGGGCTAGCGAAGTACAATGAGCAGTTCTTC. Amino acids: CASSLGLAKYNEQFF. The full variable domain, its missing parts supplied by reference TRBV5-1 and TRBJ2-1, is KAGVTQTPRYLIKTRGQQVTLSCSPISGHRSVSWYQQTPGQGLQFLFEYFSETQRNKGNFPGRFSGRQFSNSRSEMNVSTLELGDSALYLCASSLGLAKYNEQFFGPGTRLTVL.